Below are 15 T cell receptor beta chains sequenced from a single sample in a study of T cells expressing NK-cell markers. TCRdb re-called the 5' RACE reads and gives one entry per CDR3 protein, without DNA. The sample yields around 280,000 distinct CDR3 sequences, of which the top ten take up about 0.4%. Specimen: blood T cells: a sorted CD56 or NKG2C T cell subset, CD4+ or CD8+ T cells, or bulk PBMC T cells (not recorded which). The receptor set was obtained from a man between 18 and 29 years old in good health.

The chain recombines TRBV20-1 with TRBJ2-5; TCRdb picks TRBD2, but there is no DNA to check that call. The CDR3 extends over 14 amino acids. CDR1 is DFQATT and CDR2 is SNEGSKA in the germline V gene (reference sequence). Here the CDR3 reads CSAGLAGGAETQYF.

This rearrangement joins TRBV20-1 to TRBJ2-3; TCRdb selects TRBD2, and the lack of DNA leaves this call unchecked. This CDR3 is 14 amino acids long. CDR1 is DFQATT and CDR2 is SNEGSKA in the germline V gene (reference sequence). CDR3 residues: CSAPEAGGSDTQYF.

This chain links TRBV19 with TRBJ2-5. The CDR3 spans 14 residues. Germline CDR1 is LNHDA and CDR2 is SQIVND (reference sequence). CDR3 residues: CASSIGQNQETQYF.

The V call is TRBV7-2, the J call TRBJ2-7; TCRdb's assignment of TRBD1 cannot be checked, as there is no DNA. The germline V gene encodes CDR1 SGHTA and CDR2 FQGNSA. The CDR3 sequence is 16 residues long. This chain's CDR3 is CASSLNSRPGVYEQYF.

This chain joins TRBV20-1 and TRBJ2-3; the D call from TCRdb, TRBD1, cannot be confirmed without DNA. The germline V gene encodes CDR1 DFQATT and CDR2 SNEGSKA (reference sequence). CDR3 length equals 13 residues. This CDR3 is CSARRPRRDTQYF.

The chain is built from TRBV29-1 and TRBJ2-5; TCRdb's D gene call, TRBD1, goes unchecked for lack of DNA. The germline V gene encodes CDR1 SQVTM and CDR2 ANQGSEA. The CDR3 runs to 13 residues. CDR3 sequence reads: CSVEKGGAETQYF.

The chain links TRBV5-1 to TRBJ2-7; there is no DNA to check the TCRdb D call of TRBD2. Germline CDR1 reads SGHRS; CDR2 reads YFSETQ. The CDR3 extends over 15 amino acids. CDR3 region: CASSLAHRGGSKQYF.

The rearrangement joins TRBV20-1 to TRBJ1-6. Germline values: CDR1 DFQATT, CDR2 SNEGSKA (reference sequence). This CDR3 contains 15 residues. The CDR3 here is CSARDLAGSNSPLHF.

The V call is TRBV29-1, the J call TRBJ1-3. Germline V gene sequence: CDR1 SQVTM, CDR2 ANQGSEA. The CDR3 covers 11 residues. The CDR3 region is CSVEDENTIYF.

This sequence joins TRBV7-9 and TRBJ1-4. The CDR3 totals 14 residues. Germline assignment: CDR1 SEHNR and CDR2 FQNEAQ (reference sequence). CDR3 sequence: CASSTGATNEKLFF.

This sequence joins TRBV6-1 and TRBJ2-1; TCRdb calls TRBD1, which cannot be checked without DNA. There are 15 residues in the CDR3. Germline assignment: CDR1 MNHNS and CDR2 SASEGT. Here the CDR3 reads CASSPGVAISNEQFF.

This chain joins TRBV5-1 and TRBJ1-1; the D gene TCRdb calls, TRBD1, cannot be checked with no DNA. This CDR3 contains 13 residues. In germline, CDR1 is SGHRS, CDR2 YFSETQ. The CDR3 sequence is CASMMTGGIEAFF. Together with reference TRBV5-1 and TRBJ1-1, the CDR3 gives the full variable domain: KAGVTQTPRYLIKTRGQQVTLSCSPISGHRSVSWYQQTPGQGLQFLFEYFSETQRNKGNFPGRFSGRQFSNSRSEMNVSTLELGDSALYLCASMMTGGIEAFFGQGTRLTVV.

The CDR3 protein is CSARGDWGTQYF. J is TRBJ2-3 and V is TRBV20-1; TCRdb gives TRBD1 as the D gene, but with no DNA this cannot be confirmed. Germline CDR1 is DFQATT and CDR2 is SNEGSKA (reference sequence). The CDR3 sequence is 12 residues long.

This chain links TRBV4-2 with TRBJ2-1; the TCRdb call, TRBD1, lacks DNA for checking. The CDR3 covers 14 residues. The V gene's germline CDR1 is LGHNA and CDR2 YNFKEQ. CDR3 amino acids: CASSQDGGAGEQFF.

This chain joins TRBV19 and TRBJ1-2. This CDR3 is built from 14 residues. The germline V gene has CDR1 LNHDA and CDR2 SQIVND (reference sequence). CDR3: CASSISLGGYGYTF.